This TCR beta chain emerged from a study of blood T cells in healthy people across ages. Study information: About one barcoded beta molecule per two T cells was the capture yield of template switching.

A sample-barcoded 5' primer and a J-beta primer mix were used in a second PCR of roughly 6 to 11 cycles. A tag from a template-switch adaptor with 12 random nucleotides marked each cDNA molecule. Using its own MiXCR run on the 5' RACE reads, TCRdb lists one record per CDR3 protein. The table lists 1.5 million to 2 million distinct CDR3 sequences, just under 50% of them singletons, with around 2.1% in the top ten. V was trimmed by 5 bases and J by 3 bases, leaving 13 bases between them. Germline CDR1 and CDR2: SEHNR and FQNEAQ (reference sequence). The CDR3 runs 14 residues. Total RNA was isolated from each sample in quantities of at least 6 micrograms.

The chain uses TRBV7-9 and TRBJ1-1; D call uncertain. The receptor was derived from a woman between 40 and 50 years old in good health. Material for sequencing was blood. The CDR3 region is CASSKGEVDTEAFF. Here the CDR3 DNA reads TGTGCCAGCAGCAAGGGAGAAGTGGACACTGAAGCTTTCTTT. The full variable domain, completed using reference TRBV7-9 and TRBJ1-1, is DTGVSQNPRHKITKRGQNVTFRCDPISEHNRLYWYRQTLGQGPEFLTYFQNEAQLEKSRLLSDRFSAERPKGSFSTLEIQRTEQGDSAMYLCASSKGEVDTEAFFGQGTRLTVV.